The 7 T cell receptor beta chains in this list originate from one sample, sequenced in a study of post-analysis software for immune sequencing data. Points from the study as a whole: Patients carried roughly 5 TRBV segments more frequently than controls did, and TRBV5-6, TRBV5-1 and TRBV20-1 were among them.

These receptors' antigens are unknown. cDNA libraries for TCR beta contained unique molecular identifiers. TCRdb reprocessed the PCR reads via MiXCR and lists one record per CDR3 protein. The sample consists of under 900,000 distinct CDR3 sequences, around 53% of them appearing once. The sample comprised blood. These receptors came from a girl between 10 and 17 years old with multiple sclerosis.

This CDR3 reads CASSLRIGVMSGAYNEQFF. CDR3 bases: TGTGCCAGCAGCTTAAGGATCGGGGTAATGAGCGGGGCTTACAATGAGCAGTTCTTC. The chain links TRBV7-9 to TRBJ2-5, with TRBD2 matching 7 bases. The J call is doubtful: the DNA matches TRBJ2-1 better. The CDR3 loop spans 19 amino acids. CDR1 and CDR2 from the germline V gene are SEHNR and FQNEAQ (reference sequence).

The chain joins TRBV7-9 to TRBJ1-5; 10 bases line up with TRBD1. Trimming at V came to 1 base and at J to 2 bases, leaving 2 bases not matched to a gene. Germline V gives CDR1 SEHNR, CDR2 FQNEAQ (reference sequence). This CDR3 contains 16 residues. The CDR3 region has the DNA TGTGCCAGCAGCTTAGGACAGGGGGCTCGCAATCAGCCCCAGCATTTT. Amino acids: CASSLGQGARNQPQHF. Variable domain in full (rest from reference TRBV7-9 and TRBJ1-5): DTGVSQNPRHKITKRGQNVTFRCDPISEHNRLYWYRQTLGQGPEFLTYFQNEAQLEKSRLLSDRFSAERPKGSFSTLEIQRTEQGDSAMYLCASSLGQGARNQPQHFGDGTRLSIL.

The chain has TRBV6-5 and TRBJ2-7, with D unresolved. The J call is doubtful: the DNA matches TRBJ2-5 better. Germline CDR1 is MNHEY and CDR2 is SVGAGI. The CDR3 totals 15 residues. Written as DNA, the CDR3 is TGTGCCAGCAGCTATTCTCCCTTCCGAAGAGAGACCCAGTACTTC. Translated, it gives CASSYSPFRRETQYF.

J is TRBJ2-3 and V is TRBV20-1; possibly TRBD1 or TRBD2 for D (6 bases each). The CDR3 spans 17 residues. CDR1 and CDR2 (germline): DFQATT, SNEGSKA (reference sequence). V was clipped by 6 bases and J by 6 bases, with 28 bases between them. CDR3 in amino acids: CSAREGLGGSFGDTQYF. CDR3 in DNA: TGCAGTGCCCGAGAGGGGTTAGGGGGGAGCTTCGGTGATACGCAGTATTTT.

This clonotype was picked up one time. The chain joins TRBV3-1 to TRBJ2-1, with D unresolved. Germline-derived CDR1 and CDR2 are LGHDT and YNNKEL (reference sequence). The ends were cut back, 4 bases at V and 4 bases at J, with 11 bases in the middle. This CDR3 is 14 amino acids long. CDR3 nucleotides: TGTGCCAGCAGCCGTTATGAGGCTTACAATGAGCAGTTCTTC. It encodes CASSRYEAYNEQFF.

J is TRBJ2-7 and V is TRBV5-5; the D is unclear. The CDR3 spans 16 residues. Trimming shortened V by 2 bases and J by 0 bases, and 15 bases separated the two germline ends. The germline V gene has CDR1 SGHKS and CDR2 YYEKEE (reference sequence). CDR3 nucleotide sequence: TGTGCCAGCAGCTTCTCTTTAAAGAAGAGCTCCTACGAGCAGTACTTC. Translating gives CASSFSLKKSSYEQYF.

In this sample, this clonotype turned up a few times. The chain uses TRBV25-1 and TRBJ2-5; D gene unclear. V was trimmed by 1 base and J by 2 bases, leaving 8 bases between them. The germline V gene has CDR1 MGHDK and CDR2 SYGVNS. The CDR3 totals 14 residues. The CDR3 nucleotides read TGTGCCAGCAGTGAATCAGACATACAAGAGACCCAGTACTTC. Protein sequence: CASSESDIQETQYF. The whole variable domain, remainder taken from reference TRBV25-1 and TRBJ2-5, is EADIYQTPRYLVIGTGKKITLECSQTMGHDKMYWYQQDPGMELHLIHYSYGVNSTEKGDLSSESTVSRIRTEHFPLTLESARPSHTSQYLCASSESDIQETQYFGPGTRLLVL.